This T cell receptor beta chain was recorded in a study of response to subunit inactivated influenza vaccine. Study-wide findings and caveats: Few additional T cells are recruited per seasonal influenza vaccination, authors suggested.

TCRdb fed the RT-PCR reads into MiXCR, producing one record per CDR3 protein. The sample yields 150,000 to 200,000 distinct CDR3 sequences, approximately 12% seen once. This CDR3 comprises 13 residues. The V and J ends lost 4 bases and 0 bases respectively, with 4 bases between them. CDR1 and CDR2 (germline): SGHDT, YYEEEE. For this clonotype: Antigen unknown.

In addition, the sample was reused for a study of T cells expressing NK-cell markers. From that report: Synthesis of TCR beta cDNA relied on 5'RACE template switching carrying UMIs. The eight sequenced donors comprised seven who were HCMV-seropositive and one who was seronegative. Topping the CD3+CD56-NKG2C+ fraction as well were these clonotypes, in a few donors.

The chain couples TRBV5-6 to TRBJ2-2; D call uncertain. The receptor was derived from a man in his forties or fifties who received an inactivated influenza vaccine. The sequenced sample was CD8+ T cells sorted from PBMCs, obtained 11 to 12 days after vaccination. The CDR3 protein is CASSPPNTGELFF. The CDR3 DNA sequence: TGTGCCAGCAGCCCACCGAACACCGGGGAGCTGTTTTTT.